This paragraph covers one TCR beta chain sequence. The target antigen is unknown. This sample was taken from a study of identical twins. General observations from the study: Within beta out-of-frame sequences, the excess sharing observed between twins was weaker.

Each CDR3 protein gets one entry after TCRdb re-called the 5' RACE reads with MiXCR. The sample includes approximately 500,000 distinct CDR3 sequences, 24% of them seen just once. There are 14 residues in the CDR3. Trimming stripped 2 bases from V and 2 bases from J, with 10 bases between. Separately, the same data were catalogued under a study of T cells expressing NK-cell markers. From that report: In five to seven donors, dominant CD3+CD56+NKG2C+ clonotypes ranked among the top 10 CD8+ clonotypes.

The sequenced material came from CD4+ T cells sorted from blood. This TCR was sampled from a woman in her late teens or twenties in good health. V and J are TRBV12-3 or TRBV12-4 and TRBJ2-7, with D perhaps matching TRBD2 (6 bases). The CDR3 protein is CASSLYGGTYEQYF. CDR3 DNA sequence: TGTGCCAGCAGTTTATATGGCGGGACCTACGAGCAGTACTTC.